This T cell receptor (beta chain) derives from a study of circulating CD8 cells and anti-PD-1 response in melanoma. Study-wide points: Under 7.5% of TRB clonotypes were shared between subsets at M1.

Using 15 ng of total RNA, TCR libraries were made with the QIAseq Immune Repertoire TCR panel. TCRdb ran MiXCR on the reads and lists one entry per CDR3 protein. The table includes around 2,500 distinct CDR3 sequences, 6.5% to 9% detected once. This clonotype was detected a few times. Its antigen is unidentified. The ends were cut back, 3 bases at V and 5 bases at J, with 16 bases in the middle. Germline V lookup: CDR1 SQVTM, CDR2 ANQGSEA. The CDR3 covers 14 residues. Sorting of live CD3+CD8+TCRalphabeta+ cells by PD-1 and/or TIGIT gave four subsets. V gene TRBV29-1 combines with J gene TRBJ1-1; D perhaps matches TRBD1 (6 bases). Here the sequenced sample was CD8+ T cells from PBMCs, taken at baseline or after one month of anti-PD-1 therapy (not recorded which). The clonotype comes from a human donor with melanoma. The CDR3 protein is CSVERGGRGTEAFF. For the CDR3, the DNA is TGCAGCGTTGAGAGAGGGGGGCGCGGGACTGAAGCTTTCTTT.